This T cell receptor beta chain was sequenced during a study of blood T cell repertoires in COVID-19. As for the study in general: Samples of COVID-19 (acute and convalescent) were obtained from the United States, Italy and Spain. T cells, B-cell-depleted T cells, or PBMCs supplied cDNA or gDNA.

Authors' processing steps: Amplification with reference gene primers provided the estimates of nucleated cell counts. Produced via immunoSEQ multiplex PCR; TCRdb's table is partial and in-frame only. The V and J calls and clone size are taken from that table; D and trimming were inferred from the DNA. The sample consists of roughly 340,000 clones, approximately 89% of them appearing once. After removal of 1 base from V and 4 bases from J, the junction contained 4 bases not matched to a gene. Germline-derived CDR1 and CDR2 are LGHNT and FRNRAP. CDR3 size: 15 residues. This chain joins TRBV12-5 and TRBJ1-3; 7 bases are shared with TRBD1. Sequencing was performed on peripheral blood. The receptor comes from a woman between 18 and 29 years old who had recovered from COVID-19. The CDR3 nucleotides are TGTGCTAGTGGTTTGGAGGGGGCGGCCGGAAACACCATATATTTT. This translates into CASGLEGAAGNTIYF.